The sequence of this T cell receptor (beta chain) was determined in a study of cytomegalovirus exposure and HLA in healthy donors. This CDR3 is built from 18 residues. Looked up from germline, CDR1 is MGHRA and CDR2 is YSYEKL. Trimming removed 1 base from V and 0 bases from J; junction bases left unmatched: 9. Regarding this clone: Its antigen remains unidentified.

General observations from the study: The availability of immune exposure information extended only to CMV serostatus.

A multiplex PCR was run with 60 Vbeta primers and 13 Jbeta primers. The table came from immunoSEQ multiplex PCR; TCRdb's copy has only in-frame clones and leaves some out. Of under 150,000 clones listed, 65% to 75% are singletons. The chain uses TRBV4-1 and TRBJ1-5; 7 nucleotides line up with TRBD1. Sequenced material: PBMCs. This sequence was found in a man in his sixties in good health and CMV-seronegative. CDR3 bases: TGCGCCAGCAGCCAAGGAGGGACAGACTTCTATAGCAATCAGCCCCAGCATTTT. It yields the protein CASSQGGTDFYSNQPQHF.